Presented here are 23 T cell receptor beta chains from one specimen sequenced in a study of Graves' ophthalmopathy and Graves' hyperthyroidism. RNA transcripts were the source from which TCR beta CDR3 regions were amplified. Second-round multiplex PCR came after first-round RT-PCR with HTBI primers. MiXCR, run by TCRdb on the multiplex PCR reads, gives a single entry per CDR3 protein. This sample has about 480,000 distinct CDR3 sequences; approximately 15% occur once, and the top ten carry 9.8%. Sequences were obtained from blood. The receptors stem from a woman in her twenties or thirties with Graves' ophthalmopathy.

The sample holds a few counts of this clonotype. Just one base apart from a much larger clone, this may be a read error. This chain connects TRBV15 to TRBJ2-7; D unresolved. Germline values: CDR1 LNHNV, CDR2 YYDKDF (reference sequence). CDR3 length equals 14 residues. The CDR3 region has the DNA TGTGCCTCCAGCTTCCATAAGGCTGGTTACGAGCAGTACTTC. It yields the protein CASSFHKAGYEQYF.

For this clonotype: A read error may be the cause here, since a much bigger clone is one base away. V gene TRBV29-1 combines with J gene TRBJ2-7, with D unresolved. CDR1 is SQVTM, CDR2 ANQGSEA, per germline. The CDR3 loop spans 11 amino acids. The CDR3 is CCVEDLNEQYF. CDR3 coding DNA: TGCTGCGTTGAAGATCTGAACGAGCAGTACTTC.

This chain joins TRBV5-1 and TRBJ1-2, with 9 bases aligning to TRBD1. This CDR3 is built from 13 residues. With 9 bases clipped from V and 3 bases from J, the junction kept 6 bases outside the gene matches. Germline assignment: CDR1 SGHRS and CDR2 YFSETQ. The CDR3 sequence is CATRTGADYGYTF. DNA for the CDR3: TGCGCCACTCGGACAGGGGCTGACTATGGCTACACCTTC.

This clonotype occurred many times. This chain joins TRBV28 and TRBJ2-7; tentatively, D is TRBD2 (5 bases). Trimming took off 4 bases at V and 4 bases at J, with 11 bases between the two ends. Germline CDR1 and CDR2: MDHEN and SYDVKM. The CDR3 is 13 amino acids. This CDR3 reads CASSWEFGYEQYF. Written as DNA, the CDR3 is TGTGCCAGCAGTTGGGAGTTCGGTTACGAGCAGTACTTC.

This clonotype has ten or more counts. The chain couples TRBV5-1 to TRBJ2-7; D may match TRBD1 or TRBD2 (7 bases each). The CDR3 is made up of 14 amino acids. V was clipped by 3 bases and J by 2 bases, with 12 bases between them. Germline V lookup: CDR1 SGHRS, CDR2 YFSETQ. DNA of the CDR3: TGCGCCAGCAGCTGGGGGGGACAGACCTACGAGCAGTACTTC. It codes for CASSWGGQTYEQYF.

This clonotype was observed at least ten times. The chain employs TRBV6-5 and TRBJ1-5; perhaps TRBD1 as D (5 bases). CDR3 length: 16 residues. V gave up 7 bases and J gave up 1 base, with 17 bases separating them. The V gene's germline CDR1 is MNHEY and CDR2 SVGAGI. CDR3 DNA sequence: TGTGCCAGCATTATAGGGACCGGTATGAGCAATCAGCCCCAGCATTTT. Translating it yields CASIIGTGMSNQPQHF.

This clonotype has only a few counts. The CDR3 nucleotides read TGTGCCAGCAGCCAAGATGCCAGACGCTATGGCTACACCTTC. Translation: CASSQDARRYGYTF. V and J are TRBV3-1 and TRBJ1-2; D unclear. The germline gives CDR1 LGHDT, CDR2 YNNKEL (reference sequence). V was cut by 0 bases and J by 4 bases, with 9 bases left in between. This CDR3 is built from 14 residues.

This clonotype came up many times. This sequence joins TRBV7-2 and TRBJ2-7, with 10 bases aligning to TRBD1. V was pared by 3 bases and J by 4 bases, with 9 bases of the junction left unmatched. CDR3 size: 16 residues. Per the germline V gene, CDR1 is SGHTA and CDR2 is FQGNSA. The CDR3 loop is CASSLAPGTGVYEQYF. The CDR3 nucleotides read TGTGCCAGCAGCTTGGCCCCCGGGACAGGGGTTTACGAGCAGTACTTC.

This clonotype showed up many times. The J gene is TRBJ1-1, the V gene TRBV19; D might be TRBD1 (6 bases). Per germline, CDR1 LNHDA and CDR2 SQIVND (reference sequence). This CDR3 spans 12 amino acids. Trimming took off 7 bases at V and 4 bases at J, with 10 bases between the two ends. CDR3 in amino acids: CASKTGGTEAFF. CDR3 coding DNA: TGTGCCAGTAAGACAGGCGGCACTGAAGCTTTCTTT.

This clonotype has a count of ten or more. The chain combines TRBV12-3 or TRBV12-4 with TRBJ2-7, with D possibly being TRBD2 (7 bases). Trimming took off 3 bases at V and 4 bases at J, with 13 bases between the two ends. The CDR3 is 14 residues long. CDR3 DNA: TGTGCCAGCAGTTTGAGCGGGACACTTTACGAGCAGTACTTC. Its protein is CASSLSGTLYEQYF.

This clonotype was counted a single time. V usage is TRBV2 and J usage is TRBJ1-5; D is uncertain. The V end lost 3 bases, the J end lost 2 bases, and 17 bases lay between the germline ends. The CDR3 length is 17 residues. CDR1 and CDR2 (germline): SNHLY, FYNNEI. The CDR3 sequence is CASSDGFTWDGNQPQHF. Written as DNA, the CDR3 is TGTGCCAGCAGTGATGGGTTTACGTGGGATGGCAATCAGCCCCAGCATTTT.

This clonotype was counted many times. The genes are TRBV27 and TRBJ2-5; TRBD2 is a possible D gene (6 bases). The CDR3 contains 14 residues. V lost 4 bases, J lost 4 bases, and 13 bases lay in between. The V gene's germline CDR1 is MNHEY and CDR2 SMNVEV (reference sequence). CDR3 nucleotide sequence: TGTGCCAGCAGTTCCCCGGCCGGGGGAGAGACCCAGTACTTC. It is translated as CASSSPAGGETQYF.

The V call is TRBV6-2 or TRBV6-3, the J call TRBJ2-7, with unresolved D. The CDR3 sequence is 12 residues long. The V gene lost 10 bases and the J gene lost 6 bases, with 16 bases spanning the gap. Germline assignment: CDR1 MNHEY and CDR2 SVGEGT. The CDR3 DNA reads TGTGCCACAAGACGAATTGTAAGCGAGCAGTACTTC. This gives the protein CATRRIVSEQYF.

There are many counts of this clonotype. CDR3 sequence (DNA): TGTGCCAGCTCACCGATCGGGGCCACCTACGAGCAGTACTTC. This gives the protein CASSPIGATYEQYF. J is TRBJ2-7 and V is TRBV18; TRBD1 or TRBD2 may be the D gene (5 bases each). The CDR3 contains 14 residues. Trimming stripped 3 bases from V and 2 bases from J, with 11 bases between. The germline V gene has CDR1 KGHSH and CDR2 LQKENI.

This clonotype was observed many times. The chain employs TRBV28 and TRBJ1-5; perhaps TRBD1 as D (5 bases). The CDR3 extends over 15 amino acids. With 6 bases removed from V and 0 bases from J, the gap between germline ends came to 12 bases. The germline CDR1 and CDR2 sequences are MDHEN and SYDVKM. CDR3 in DNA: TGTGCCAGCAGCCGGGGCCAGATTAGCAATCAGCCCCAGCATTTT. Protein: CASSRGQISNQPQHF.

This clonotype was counted many times. The rearrangement links TRBV12-3 or TRBV12-4 to TRBJ1-1, with D possibly TRBD1 on 5 matching bases. Trimming took off 7 bases at V and 2 bases at J, with 14 bases between the two ends. The CDR3 extends over 14 amino acids. The DNA for the CDR3 is TGTGCCAGCATCTCAAGGGACGGTAACACTGAAGCTTTCTTT. Translation gives CASISRDGNTEAFF.

The chain joins TRBV7-3 to TRBJ2-5; TRBD1 matches 10 bases. The trim removed 2 bases at V and 5 bases at J, leaving 11 bases unmatched. The CDR3 totals 17 residues. CDR1 is SGHTA and CDR2 is FQGTGA in the germline V gene. DNA of the CDR3: TGTGCCAGCAGCTTACCCATTGACAGGGGGCAAGATGAGACCCAGTACTTC. It specifies CASSLPIDRGQDETQYF.

The rearrangement links TRBV5-1 to TRBJ1-1; D ambiguous. V was shortened by 2 bases and J by 0 bases, with 11 bases between the two germline ends. Germline assignment: CDR1 SGHRS and CDR2 YFSETQ. This CDR3 is built from 15 residues. The CDR3 DNA is TGCGCCAGCAGCTTTGGTAGAGAACTGAACACTGAAGCTTTCTTT. Its protein is CASSFGRELNTEAFF.

This clonotype was detected many times. V is TRBV18 and J is TRBJ2-7; D may correspond to TRBD1 or TRBD2 (6 bases each). V gave up 3 bases and J gave up 1 base, with 13 bases separating them. The CDR3 contains 15 residues. The germline gives CDR1 KGHSH, CDR2 LQKENI. As DNA, the CDR3 is TGTGCCAGCTCACCGGGGGGACACTCTTCCTACGAGCAGTACTTC. Amino acids: CASSPGGHSSYEQYF.

This clonotype showed up many times. The rearrangement links TRBV5-1 to TRBJ2-7, with no clear D. The V gene lost 4 bases and the J gene lost 4 bases, with 12 bases spanning the gap. Germline V gives CDR1 SGHRS, CDR2 YFSETQ. The CDR3 is 13 amino acids. The chain's CDR3 is CASSGRTVYEQYF. The CDR3 nucleotides are TGCGCCAGCAGCGGAAGGACGGTTTACGAGCAGTACTTC.

This clonotype was observed a single time. V and J are TRBV6-1 and TRBJ1-5; no reliable D call. This CDR3 contains 15 residues. Germline CDR1 and CDR2: MNHNS and SASEGT. V lost 0 bases, J lost 6 bases, and 12 bases lay in between. The CDR3 sequence is CASSEAQSSRQPQHF. In nucleotides, the CDR3 is TGTGCCAGCAGTGAAGCACAAAGCTCCCGTCAGCCCCAGCATTTT.

The chain recombines TRBV27 with TRBJ2-2; possible D gene TRBD1, 5 bases. The CDR3 sequence is 15 residues long. Trimming took off 6 bases at V and 1 base at J, with 12 bases between the two ends. Germline V gene data show CDR1 as MNHEY and CDR2 as SMNVEV (reference sequence). The CDR3 bases are TGTGCCAGCAGCCCTAGGGGTTGGAACACCGGGGAGCTGTTTTTT. This codes for CASSPRGWNTGELFF.

In its sample, this clonotype was seen a few times. The V and J genes are TRBV19 and TRBJ1-2; TRBD1 matches at 7 bases. Germline V gene data show CDR1 as LNHDA and CDR2 as SQIVND (reference sequence). V trimming: 7 bases; J trimming: 1 base; junction bases outside the gene matches: 9. This CDR3 spans 15 amino acids. The CDR3 region has the DNA TGTGCCAGTACTCAGACAGGGATCAATAACTATGGCTACACCTTC. Translation: CASTQTGINNYGYTF. The full variable domain, completed using reference TRBV19 and TRBJ1-2, is DGGITQSPKYLFRKEGQNVTLSCEQNLNHDAMYWYRQDPGQGLRLIYYSQIVNDFQKGDIAEGYSVSREKKESFPLTVTSAQKNPTAFYLCASTQTGINNYGYTFGSGTRLTVV.